The 11 T cell receptor beta chains reported below all come from one sample, sequenced in a study of blood T cell repertoires in COVID-19. TCRdb's copy holds only in-frame clones and misses some; the assay was immunoSEQ multiplex PCR. Of over 100,000 clones in the sample, roughly 90% were seen once. Sequencing was carried out using peripheral blood. Every receptor here comes from a man in his sixties with COVID-19, enrolled during active disease.

V is TRBV28 and J is TRBJ1-5, with 7 bases lining up with TRBD1. Trimming took 3 bases from V and 5 from J; bases not matched to a gene: 7. CDR1 MDHEN and CDR2 SYDVKM come from the germline V gene. The CDR3 extends over 15 amino acids. The CDR3 reads CASSFGTVSYQPQHF. The CDR3 DNA is TGTGCCAGCAGTTTCGGGACAGTTTCTTATCAGCCCCAGCATTTT. The complete variable domain, with remaining parts taken from reference TRBV28 and TRBJ1-5, reads DVKVTQSSRYLVKRTGEKVFLECVQDMDHENMFWYRQDPGLGLRLIYFSYDVKMKEKGDIPEGYSVSREKKERFSLILESASTNQTSMYLCASSFGTVSYQPQHFGDGTRLSIL.

The chain is built from TRBV6-1 and TRBJ2-1, with TRBD1 matching over 11 bases. Germline CDR1 MNHNS, CDR2 SASEGT. V was clipped by 4 bases and J by 6 bases; unmatched bases: 14. The CDR3 extends over 18 amino acids. CDR3 sequence reads: CASSAYKLTGQGVNEQFF. CDR3 nucleotides: TGTGCCAGCAGTGCATACAAACTAACGGGACAGGGGGTCAATGAGCAGTTCTTC.

The chain's CDR3 is CASSDRQLERYTF. Here the CDR3 DNA reads TGTGCCAGCAGCGACCGACAGCTGGAACGCTACACCTTC. The V gene is TRBV7-3, the J gene TRBJ1-2; possible D gene TRBD1, 5 bases. V dropped 5 bases and J dropped 9 bases, with 16 bases sitting between them. Germline CDR1 reads SGHTA; CDR2 reads FQGTGA. The CDR3 totals 13 residues.

V gene TRBV5-1 combines with J gene TRBJ2-1, with D maybe TRBD1 (6 bases). The CDR3 contains 13 residues. The V end lost 2 bases, the J end lost 8 bases, and 11 bases lay between the germline ends. In germline, CDR1 is SGHRS, CDR2 YFSETQ. CDR3 DNA: TGCGCCAGCAGCTTACAGGGTGCTGATGAGCAGTTCTTC. Its protein is CASSLQGADEQFF.

The chain uses TRBV5-1 and TRBJ2-1, with 15 bases identical to TRBD2. After removal of 0 bases from V and 8 bases from J, the junction contained 6 bases not matched to a gene. The germline gives CDR1 SGHRS, CDR2 YFSETQ. The CDR3 extends over 17 amino acids. The chain's CDR3 is CASSLVRTSGGADEQFF. CDR3 DNA: TGCGCCAGCAGCTTGGTGAGGACTAGCGGGGGGGCCGATGAGCAGTTCTTC.

The DNA for the CDR3 is TGTGCCACTTCCTGGGGGGGCGCGGTCGGGAACACTGAAGCTTTCTTT. Amino acids: CATSWGGAVGNTEAFF. The chain recombines TRBV28 with TRBJ1-1; maybe TRBD1 (6 bases). Trimming pared 10 bases from V and 1 base from J, leaving 22 bases between. The CDR3 has 16 amino acids. Germline V gene lookup returns CDR1 MDHEN and CDR2 SYDVKM.

For the CDR3, the DNA is TGTGCCAGTAGTACAAGAGCGGACACCATATATTTT. This encodes CASSTRADTIYF. This chain joins TRBV19 and TRBJ1-3; unclear D gene. Germline lookup yields CDR1 LNHDA and CDR2 SQIVND (reference sequence). The CDR3 is 12 amino acids. The V and J ends lost 4 bases and 8 bases respectively, with 9 bases between them.

The chain links TRBV9 to TRBJ2-1; D perhaps matches TRBD1 (5 bases). The CDR3 is 14 amino acids. Germline V lookup: CDR1 SGDLS, CDR2 YYNGEE. V gave up 4 bases and J gave up 3 bases, with 11 bases separating them. The CDR3: CASSPLDNYNEQFF. The CDR3 DNA sequence: TGTGCCAGCAGCCCTCTGGACAACTACAATGAGCAGTTCTTC. Filled out from reference TRBV9 and TRBJ2-1, the complete variable domain reads DSGVTQTPKHLITATGQRVTLRCSPRSGDLSVYWYQQSLDQGLQFLIQYYNGEERAKGNILERFSAQQFPDLHSELNLSSLELGDSALYFCASSPLDNYNEQFFGPGTRLTVL.

The chain uses TRBV5-4 and TRBJ1-1, with TRBD1 matching 11 bases. In germline, CDR1 is SGHNT, CDR2 YYREEE (reference sequence). The CDR3 length is 17 residues. J gave up 4 bases and V 3 bases, and 11 bases lay outside the gene matches. The CDR3 here is CASSSARDRGKGTEAFF. The CDR3 nucleotides read TGTGCCAGCAGCTCCGCGAGGGACAGGGGGAAAGGCACTGAAGCTTTCTTT.

The chain is built from TRBV15 and TRBJ2-7, with D possibly being TRBD2 (6 bases). This CDR3 is built from 15 residues. Germline V gene lookup returns CDR1 LNHNV and CDR2 YYDKDF (reference sequence). Trimming stripped 0 bases from V and 3 bases from J, with 12 bases between. The DNA of the CDR3 is TGTGCCACCAGCAGAGATGCGGGGATTGGCTACGAGCAGTACTTC. It is translated as CATSRDAGIGYEQYF.

The chain carries TRBV4-1 and TRBJ1-5, with D possibly being TRBD1 (6 bases). The germline V gene encodes CDR1 MGHRA and CDR2 YSYEKL. Deletions cut 6 bases from V and 4 bases from J, with 16 bases between. The CDR3 sequence is 15 residues long. CDR3 loop: CASRLRDTGNQPQHF. For the CDR3, the DNA is TGCGCCAGCAGGCTCCGGGACACAGGGAATCAGCCCCAGCATTTT.